The 8 T cell receptor beta chains given below trace back to one sample, sequenced in a study of immune heterogeneity within non-small cell lung tumors. Template input, which was bulk tumor genomic DNA, totaled 600 ng per sample. Several biopsies were collected from each primary tumor during surgery. They were spaced as far apart as possible within the tumor mass. Curative operations were performed on patients who had untreated, newly diagnosed non-small cell lung cancer. Multiplex PCR was performed with 32 V and 13 J primers, and it amplified TCR beta CDR3. TCRdb recomputed calls from the multiplex PCR reads with MiXCR, one row per CDR3 protein. The sample includes 20,000 to 25,000 distinct CDR3 sequences, approximately 30% of them seen just once. Sequences were obtained from lung tumor tissue. These receptors came from a man aged 35 to 55 with non-small cell lung cancer.

This chain uses TRBV10-3 with TRBJ1-1, with D possibly matching TRBD1 (5 bases). The length of the CDR3 is 13 residues. In germline, CDR1 is ENHRY, CDR2 SYGVKD. The ends were cut back, 10 bases at V and 3 bases at J, with 15 bases in the middle. This CDR3 reads CATREMGDTEAFF. The CDR3 DNA sequence: TGTGCCACCAGGGAAATGGGGGACACTGAAGCTTTCTTT.

Points on this clonotype: A much larger clone sits a single nucleotide away, making a read error possible. The chain employs TRBV12-3 or TRBV12-4 and TRBJ1-5, with D possibly being TRBD1 (6 bases). The length of the CDR3 is 16 residues. V was shortened by 5 bases and J by 3 bases, with 17 bases between the two germline ends. The CDR3 nucleotides are TGTGCCAGCAGTACTACTGCAAGGGGGAACAATCAGCCCCAGCATTTT. This codes for CASSTTARGNNQPQHF.

As concerns this clonotype: This may stem from a read error, because a much larger clone lies one nucleotide away. The rearrangement uses TRBV19 and TRBJ2-3; 9 bases line up with TRBD1. V shed 8 bases, J shed 7 bases, and the junction held 10 bases outside the gene matches. CDR3 length: 14 residues. The germline gives CDR1 LNHDA, CDR2 SQIVND (reference sequence). The CDR3 sequence: CASARGQGAYTQYF. DNA for the CDR3: TGTGCCAGTGCGCGGGGACAGGGAGCATATACGCAGTATTTT. The full variable domain, its missing parts supplied by reference TRBV19 and TRBJ2-3, is DGGITQSPKYLFRKEGQNVTLSCEQNLNHDAMYWYRQDPGQGLRLIYYSQIVNDFQKGDIAEGYSVSREKKESFPLTVTSAQKNPTAFYLCASARGQGAYTQYFGPGTRLTVL.

The J gene is TRBJ1-4, the V gene TRBV4-3, with D tentatively TRBD1 (5 bases). Between the trimmed V and J ends, which lost 0 bases and 4 bases, there was a span of 12 bases. This CDR3 spans 16 amino acids. From germline, CDR1 is LGHNA and CDR2 YSLEER. The CDR3 protein is CASSQDWGQSNEKLFF. CDR3 in DNA: TGCGCCAGCAGCCAAGATTGGGGCCAAAGTAATGAAAAACTGTTTTTT.

The chain uses TRBV7-9 and TRBJ2-1, with 13 positions matching TRBD2. CDR3 length: 15 residues. Looked up from germline, CDR1 is SEHNR and CDR2 is FQNEAQ (reference sequence). The V gene end was trimmed by 5 bases and the J gene end by 10 bases; junction bases not matched to a gene: 8. CDR3 DNA sequence: TGTGCCAGCAGCATAGGACTAGCGGGGGACTTGGAGCAGTTCTTC. Protein sequence: CASSIGLAGDLEQFF.

The genes are TRBV7-2 and TRBJ2-1; D is uncertain. Between the trimmed V and J ends, which lost 6 bases and 8 bases, there was a span of 11 bases. This CDR3 has 12 residues. Germline loops: CDR1 SGHTA, CDR2 FQGNSA. CDR3: CASRFSTHEQFF. Written as DNA, the CDR3 is TGTGCCAGCAGGTTTAGTACCCATGAGCAGTTCTTC.

This clonotype appeared a single time. The chain carries TRBV6-1 and TRBJ1-1; D remains unclear. CDR3 size: 14 residues. V lost 0 bases, J lost 10 bases, and 15 bases lay in between. Germline CDR1 reads MNHNS; CDR2 reads SASEGT. CDR3 region: CASSEAKGSAAAFF. CDR3 coding DNA: TGTGCCAGCAGTGAAGCTAAGGGTAGTGCTGCAGCTTTCTTT.

The chain is built from TRBV29-1 and TRBJ2-5; the D is unclear. In germline, CDR1 is SQVTM, CDR2 ANQGSEA. The CDR3 totals 13 residues. Trimming removed 5 bases at V and 1 base at J, with 11 bases between. Written as DNA, the CDR3 is TGCAGCGTTATGAGAGCTTTCCAAGAGACCCAGTACTTC. Its protein is CSVMRAFQETQYF.